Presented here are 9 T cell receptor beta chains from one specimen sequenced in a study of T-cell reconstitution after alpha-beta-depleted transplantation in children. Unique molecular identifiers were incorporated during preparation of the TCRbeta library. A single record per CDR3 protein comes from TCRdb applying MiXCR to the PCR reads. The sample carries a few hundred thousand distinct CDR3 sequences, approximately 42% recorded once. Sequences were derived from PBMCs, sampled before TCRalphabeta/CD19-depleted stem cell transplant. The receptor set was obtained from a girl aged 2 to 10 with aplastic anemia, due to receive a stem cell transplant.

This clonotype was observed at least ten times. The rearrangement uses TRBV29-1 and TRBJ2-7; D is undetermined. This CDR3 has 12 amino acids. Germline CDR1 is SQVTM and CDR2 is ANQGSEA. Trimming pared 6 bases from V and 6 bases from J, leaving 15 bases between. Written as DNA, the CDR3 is TGCAGCGTCGAGACGACTGGCGGCGAGCAGTACTTC. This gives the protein CSVETTGGEQYF.

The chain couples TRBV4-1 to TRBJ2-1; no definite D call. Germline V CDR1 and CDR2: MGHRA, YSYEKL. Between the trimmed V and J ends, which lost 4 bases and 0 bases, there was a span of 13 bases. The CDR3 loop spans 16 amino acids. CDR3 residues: CASSPMMASSYNEQFF. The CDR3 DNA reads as TGCGCCAGCAGCCCAATGATGGCTAGCTCCTACAATGAGCAGTTCTTC.

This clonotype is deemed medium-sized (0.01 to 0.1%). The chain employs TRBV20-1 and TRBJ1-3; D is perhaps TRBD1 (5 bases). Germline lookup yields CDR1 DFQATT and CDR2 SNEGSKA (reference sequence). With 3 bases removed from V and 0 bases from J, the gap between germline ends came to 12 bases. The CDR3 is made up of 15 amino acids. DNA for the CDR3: TGCAGTGCTAGGGGTACAGGACCCTCTGGAAACACCATATATTTT. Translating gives CSARGTGPSGNTIYF.

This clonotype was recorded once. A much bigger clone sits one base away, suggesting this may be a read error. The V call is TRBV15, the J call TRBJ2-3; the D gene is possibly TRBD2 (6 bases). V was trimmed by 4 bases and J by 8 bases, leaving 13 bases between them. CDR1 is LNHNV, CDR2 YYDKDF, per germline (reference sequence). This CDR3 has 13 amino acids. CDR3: CATSIGGMVTQYF. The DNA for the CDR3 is TGTGCCACCAGCATAGGCGGGATGGTTACGCAGTATTTT.

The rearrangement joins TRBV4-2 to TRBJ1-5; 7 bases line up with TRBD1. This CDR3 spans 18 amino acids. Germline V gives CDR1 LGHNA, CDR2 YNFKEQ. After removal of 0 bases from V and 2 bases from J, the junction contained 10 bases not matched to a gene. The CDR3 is CASSQDRVGGGGNQPQHF. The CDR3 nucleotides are TGTGCCAGCAGCCAAGACCGGGTAGGAGGGGGCGGCAATCAGCCCCAGCATTTT.

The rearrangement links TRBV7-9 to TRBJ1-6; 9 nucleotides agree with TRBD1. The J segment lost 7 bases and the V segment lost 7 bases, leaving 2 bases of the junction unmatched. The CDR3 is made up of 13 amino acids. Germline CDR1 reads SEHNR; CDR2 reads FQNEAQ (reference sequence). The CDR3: CASIGQGNSPLHF. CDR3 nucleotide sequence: TGTGCCAGCATAGGACAGGGGAATTCACCCCTCCACTTT.

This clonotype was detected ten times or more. CDR3 coding DNA: TGTGCCAGCAGTTACCTGAGGACAGGGTACGGCTACACCTTC. Translated, it gives CASSYLRTGYGYTF. V gene TRBV6-5 combines with J gene TRBJ1-2; 8 bases are shared with TRBD1. The J segment lost 8 bases and the V segment lost 2 bases, leaving 7 bases of the junction unmatched. CDR3 length equals 14 residues. Germline V gene lookup returns CDR1 MNHEY and CDR2 SVGAGI.

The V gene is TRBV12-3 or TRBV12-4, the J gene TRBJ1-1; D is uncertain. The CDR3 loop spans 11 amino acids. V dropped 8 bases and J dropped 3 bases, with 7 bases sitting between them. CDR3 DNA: TGTGCCAGCGGAGTGGACACTGAAGCTTTCTTT. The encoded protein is CASGVDTEAFF.

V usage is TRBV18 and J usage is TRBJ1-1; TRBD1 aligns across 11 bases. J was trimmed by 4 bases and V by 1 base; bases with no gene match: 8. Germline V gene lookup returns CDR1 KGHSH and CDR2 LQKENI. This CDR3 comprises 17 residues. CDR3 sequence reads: CASSPLPGTGGGTEAFF. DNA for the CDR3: TGTGCCAGCTCACCACTGCCCGGGACAGGGGGGGGCACTGAAGCTTTCTTT.